The 9 T cell receptor beta chains below come from one sample, sequenced in a study of cytomegalovirus exposure and HLA in healthy donors. Primers: 60 Vbeta forward and 13 Jbeta reverse. Only in-frame clones appear in the TCRdb table, and some are missing; sequencing was by immunoSEQ multiplex PCR. The sample has 100,000 or so clones, roughly 13% seen once. Sequenced material: PBMCs. These receptors came from a man in his forties or fifties in good health and CMV-seropositive.

The rearrangement uses TRBV19 and TRBJ1-2; weak D call: TRBD1 (5 bases). This CDR3 spans 15 amino acids. The germline V gene has CDR1 LNHDA and CDR2 SQIVND (reference sequence). The V end was cut by 7 bases, the J end by 7 bases, with 22 bases between. The CDR3 DNA sequence: TGTGCCAGTAATCCGTCGGCAGGGTCTAAAAGTGGCTACACCTTC. It yields the protein CASNPSAGSKSGYTF.

The rearrangement uses TRBV5-6 and TRBJ2-5, with unresolved D. The CDR3 consists of 14 residues. CDR1 and CDR2 (germline): SGHDT, YYEEEE. V lost 0 bases and J 3 bases, leaving 9 bases between the germline ends. This CDR3 is CASSLGSYEETQYF. CDR3 coding DNA: TGTGCCAGCAGCTTGGGGTCCTATGAAGAGACCCAGTACTTC.

Points on this clone: This CDR3 fails to terminate in the conserved phenylalanine or tryptophan, so it likely reflects a read error. V is TRBV30 and J is TRBJ1-2; TRBD1 might be the D (5 bases). The germline V gene encodes CDR1 GTSNPN and CDR2 SVGIG (reference sequence). The CDR3 contains 11 residues. Trimming left V 2 bases short and J 5 bases short, with 6 bases between. In DNA, the CDR3 is TGTGCCTGGAGTACAGGATATGGCTACACCTTA. Its protein product is CAWSTGYGYTL.

In this sample, this clone turned up a few times. The V gene is TRBV4-1, the J gene TRBJ2-5; TRBD2 matches at 10 bases. CDR1 is MGHRA, CDR2 YSYEKL, per germline. The CDR3 is 14 residues long. V shed 4 bases and J 5 bases; nucleotides not matched to a gene: 4. The CDR3 here is CASSRLAGVETQYF. The CDR3 DNA sequence: TGCGCCAGCAGCCGGCTAGCGGGAGTGGAGACCCAGTACTTC.

This CDR3 is CASSSGGANYGYTF. Written as DNA, the CDR3 is TGTGCCAGCAGTTCGGGGGGGGCGAACTATGGCTACACCTTC. The chain carries TRBV25-1 and TRBJ1-2; tentative D call: TRBD1 (6 bases). Trimming took off 5 bases at V and 2 bases at J, with 12 bases between the two ends. Germline-derived CDR1 and CDR2 are MGHDK and SYGVNS. The CDR3 totals 14 residues.

This clone was picked up one time. The chain is built from TRBV13 and TRBJ2-5; 11 bases agree with TRBD2. The CDR3 is 15 amino acids. CDR1 and CDR2 from the germline V gene are PRHDT and FYEKMQ (reference sequence). The J segment lost 5 bases and the V segment lost 2 bases, leaving 4 bases of the junction unmatched. CDR3 amino acids: CASSLTSGSGETQYF. DNA for the CDR3: TGTGCCAGCAGCTTAACTAGCGGGAGTGGGGAGACCCAGTACTTC.

The genes are TRBV10-3 and TRBJ2-7, with TRBD1 matching over 11 bases. CDR1 and CDR2 (germline): ENHRY, SYGVKD. Losses at the gene ends were 4 bases for V and 5 bases for J; bases not matched to a gene: 4. The CDR3 loop spans 14 amino acids. CDR3 sequence (DNA): TGTGCCATCAGTGGGGGACAGGGGGTCCACGAGCAGTACTTC. This sequence encodes CAISGGQGVHEQYF.

The V and J genes are TRBV28 and TRBJ2-7; tentative D call: TRBD2 (5 bases). The CDR3 has 15 amino acids. CDR1 is MDHEN, CDR2 SYDVKM, per germline. V was cut by 7 bases and J by 7 bases, with 23 bases left in between. As DNA, the CDR3 is TGTGCCAGCACCACTAGTCCAACCGTCACCTCGGAGCAGTACTTC. It specifies CASTTSPTVTSEQYF.

The chain is built from TRBV6-5 and TRBJ1-3, with 7 bases fitting TRBD1. This CDR3 has 16 amino acids. J lost 0 bases, V lost 0 bases, and 2 bases had no gene match. Germline values: CDR1 MNHEY, CDR2 SVGAGI. The CDR3 coding sequence is TGTGCCAGCAGTTACTCGTACAGGGGCTCTGGAAACACCATATATTTT. The encoded protein is CASSYSYRGSGNTIYF.